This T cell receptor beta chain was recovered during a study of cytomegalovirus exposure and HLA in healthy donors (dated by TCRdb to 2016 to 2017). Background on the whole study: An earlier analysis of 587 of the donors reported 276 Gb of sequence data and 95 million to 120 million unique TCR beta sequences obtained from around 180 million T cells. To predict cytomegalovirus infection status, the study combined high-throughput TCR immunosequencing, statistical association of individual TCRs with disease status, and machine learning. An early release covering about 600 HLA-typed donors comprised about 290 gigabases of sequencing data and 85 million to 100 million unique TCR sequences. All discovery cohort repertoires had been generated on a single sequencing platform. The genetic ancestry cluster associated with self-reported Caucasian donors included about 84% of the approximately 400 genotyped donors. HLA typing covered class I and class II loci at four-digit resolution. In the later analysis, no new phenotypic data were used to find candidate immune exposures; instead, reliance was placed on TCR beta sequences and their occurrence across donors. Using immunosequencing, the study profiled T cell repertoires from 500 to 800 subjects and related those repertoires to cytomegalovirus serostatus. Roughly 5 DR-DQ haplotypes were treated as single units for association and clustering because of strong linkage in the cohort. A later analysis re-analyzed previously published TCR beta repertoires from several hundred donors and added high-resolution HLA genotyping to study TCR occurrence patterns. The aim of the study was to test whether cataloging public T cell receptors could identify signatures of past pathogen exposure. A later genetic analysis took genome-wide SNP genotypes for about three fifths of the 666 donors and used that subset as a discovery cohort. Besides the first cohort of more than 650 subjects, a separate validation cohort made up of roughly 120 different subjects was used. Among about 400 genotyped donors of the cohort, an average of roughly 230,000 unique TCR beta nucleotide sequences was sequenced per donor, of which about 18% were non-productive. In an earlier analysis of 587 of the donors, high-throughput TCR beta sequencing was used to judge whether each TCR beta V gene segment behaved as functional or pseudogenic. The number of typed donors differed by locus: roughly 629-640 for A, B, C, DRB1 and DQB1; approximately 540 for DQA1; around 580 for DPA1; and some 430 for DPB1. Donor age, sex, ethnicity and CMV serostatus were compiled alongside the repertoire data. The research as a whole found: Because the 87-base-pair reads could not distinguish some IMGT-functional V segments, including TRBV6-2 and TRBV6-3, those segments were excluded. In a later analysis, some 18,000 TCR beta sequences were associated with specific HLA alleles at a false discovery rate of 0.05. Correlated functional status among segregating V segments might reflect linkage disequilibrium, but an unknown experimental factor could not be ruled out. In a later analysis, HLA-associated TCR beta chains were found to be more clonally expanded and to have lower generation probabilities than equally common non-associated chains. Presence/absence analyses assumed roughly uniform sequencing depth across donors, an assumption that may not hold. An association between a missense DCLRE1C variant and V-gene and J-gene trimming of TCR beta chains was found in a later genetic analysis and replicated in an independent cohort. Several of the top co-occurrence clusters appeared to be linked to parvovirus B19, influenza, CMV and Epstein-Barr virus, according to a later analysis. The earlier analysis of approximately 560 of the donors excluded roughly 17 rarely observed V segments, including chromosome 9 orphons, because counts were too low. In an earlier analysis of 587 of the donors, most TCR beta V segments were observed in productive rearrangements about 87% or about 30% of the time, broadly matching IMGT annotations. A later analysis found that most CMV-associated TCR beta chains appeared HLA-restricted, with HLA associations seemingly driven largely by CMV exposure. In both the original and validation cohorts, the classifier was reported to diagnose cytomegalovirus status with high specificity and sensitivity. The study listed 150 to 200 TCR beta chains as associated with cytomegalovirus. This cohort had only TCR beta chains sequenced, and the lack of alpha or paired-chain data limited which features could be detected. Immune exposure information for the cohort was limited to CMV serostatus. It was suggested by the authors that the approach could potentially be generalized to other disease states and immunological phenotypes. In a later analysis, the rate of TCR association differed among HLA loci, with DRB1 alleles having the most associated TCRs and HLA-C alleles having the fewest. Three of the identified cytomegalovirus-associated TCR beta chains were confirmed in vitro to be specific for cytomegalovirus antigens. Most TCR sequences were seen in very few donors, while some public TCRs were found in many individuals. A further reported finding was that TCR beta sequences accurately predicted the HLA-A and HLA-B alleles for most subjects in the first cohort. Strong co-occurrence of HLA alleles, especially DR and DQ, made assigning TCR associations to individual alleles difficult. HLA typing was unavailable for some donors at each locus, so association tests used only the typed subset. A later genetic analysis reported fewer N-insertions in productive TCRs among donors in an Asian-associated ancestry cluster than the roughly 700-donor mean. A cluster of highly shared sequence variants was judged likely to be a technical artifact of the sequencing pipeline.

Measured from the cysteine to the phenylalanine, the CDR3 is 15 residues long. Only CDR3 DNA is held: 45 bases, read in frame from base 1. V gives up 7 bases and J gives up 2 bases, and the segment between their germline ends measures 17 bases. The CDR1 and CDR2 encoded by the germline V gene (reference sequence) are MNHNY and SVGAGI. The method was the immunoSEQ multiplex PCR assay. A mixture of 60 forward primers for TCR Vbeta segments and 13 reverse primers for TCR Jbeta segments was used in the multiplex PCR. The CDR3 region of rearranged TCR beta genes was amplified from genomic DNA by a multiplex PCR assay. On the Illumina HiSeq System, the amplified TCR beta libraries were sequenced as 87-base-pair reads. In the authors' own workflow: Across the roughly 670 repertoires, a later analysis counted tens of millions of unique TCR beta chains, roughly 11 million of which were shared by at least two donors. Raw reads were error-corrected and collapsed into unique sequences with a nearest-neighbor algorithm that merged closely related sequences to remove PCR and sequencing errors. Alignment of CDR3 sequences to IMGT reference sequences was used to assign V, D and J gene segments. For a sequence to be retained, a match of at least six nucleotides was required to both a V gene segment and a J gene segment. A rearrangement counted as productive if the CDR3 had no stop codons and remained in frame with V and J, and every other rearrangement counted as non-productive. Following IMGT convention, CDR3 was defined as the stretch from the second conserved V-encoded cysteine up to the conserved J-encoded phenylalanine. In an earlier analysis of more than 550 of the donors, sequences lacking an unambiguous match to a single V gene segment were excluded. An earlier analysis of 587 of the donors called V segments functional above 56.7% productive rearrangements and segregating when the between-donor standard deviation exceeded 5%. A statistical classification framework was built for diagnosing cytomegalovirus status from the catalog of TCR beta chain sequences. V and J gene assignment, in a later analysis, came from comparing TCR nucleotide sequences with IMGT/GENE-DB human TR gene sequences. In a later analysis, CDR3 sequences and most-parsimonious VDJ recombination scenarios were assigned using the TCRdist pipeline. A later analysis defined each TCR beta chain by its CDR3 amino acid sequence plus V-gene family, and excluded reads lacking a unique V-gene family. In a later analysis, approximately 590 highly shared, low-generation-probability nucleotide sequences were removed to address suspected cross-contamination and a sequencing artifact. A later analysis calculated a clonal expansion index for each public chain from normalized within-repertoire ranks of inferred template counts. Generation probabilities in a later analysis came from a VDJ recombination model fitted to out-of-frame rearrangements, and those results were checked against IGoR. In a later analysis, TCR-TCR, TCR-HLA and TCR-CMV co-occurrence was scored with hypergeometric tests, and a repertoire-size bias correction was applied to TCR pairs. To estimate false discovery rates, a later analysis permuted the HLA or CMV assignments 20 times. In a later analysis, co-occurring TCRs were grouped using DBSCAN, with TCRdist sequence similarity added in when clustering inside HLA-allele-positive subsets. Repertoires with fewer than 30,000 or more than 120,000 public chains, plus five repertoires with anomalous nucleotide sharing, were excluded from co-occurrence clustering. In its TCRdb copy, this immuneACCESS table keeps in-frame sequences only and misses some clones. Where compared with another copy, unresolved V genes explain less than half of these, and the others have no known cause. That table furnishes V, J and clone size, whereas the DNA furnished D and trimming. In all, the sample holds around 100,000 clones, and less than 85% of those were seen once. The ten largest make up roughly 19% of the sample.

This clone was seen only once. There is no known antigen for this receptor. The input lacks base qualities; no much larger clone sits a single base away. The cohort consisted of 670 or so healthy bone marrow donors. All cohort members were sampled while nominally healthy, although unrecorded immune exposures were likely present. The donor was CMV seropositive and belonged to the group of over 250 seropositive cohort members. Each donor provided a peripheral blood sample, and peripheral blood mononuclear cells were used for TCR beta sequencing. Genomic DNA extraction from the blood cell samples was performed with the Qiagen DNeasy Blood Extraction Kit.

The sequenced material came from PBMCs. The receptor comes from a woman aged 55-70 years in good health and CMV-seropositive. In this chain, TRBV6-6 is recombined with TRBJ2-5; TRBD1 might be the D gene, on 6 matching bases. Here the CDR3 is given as CASTSPTGKQETQYF. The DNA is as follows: TGTGCCAGCACCTCTCCCACAGGGAAACAAGAGACCCAGTACTTC.